This entry features one TCR beta chain sequence. The antigen is not known. This sample was included in a study of T cell responses to AZD1222 COVID-19 vaccine. The V end was cut by 1 base, the J end by 8 bases, with 15 bases between. The CDR3 runs to 15 residues. In germline, CDR1 is PRHDT, CDR2 FYEKMQ (reference sequence). TCRdb's table, derived via immunoSEQ multiplex PCR, lists solely in-frame clones and lacks some. This table holds approximately 120,000 clones, approximately 90% found once. General study findings and limits: Clonal diversity may have been underestimated in mostly white British donors. Vaccine-related CD4 TCRs covered spike, predominating at 160-218 and 743-854. Baseline seropositivity characterized only six AZD1222 recipients. Repertoire sampling occurred only after the peak T cell response.

The TCR originated in an adult in good health. The sequencing here drew on peripheral blood, taken on day 0 of AZD1222 vaccination. The chain carries TRBV13 and TRBJ2-1; tentative D call: TRBD2 (8 bases). The CDR3 region is CASSLEGASGHEQFF. CDR3 in DNA: TGTGCCAGCAGCTTAGAGGGGGCTAGCGGGCATGAGCAGTTCTTC. Filled out from reference TRBV13 and TRBJ2-1, the complete variable domain reads AAGVIQSPRHLIKEKRETATLKCYPIPRHDTVYWYQQGPGQDPQFLISFYEKMQSDKGSIPDRFSAQQFSDYHSELNMSSLELGDSALYFCASSLEGASGHEQFFGPGTRLTVL.